Listed below are T cell receptor beta chains from one sample, sequenced in a study of blood T cell repertoires in COVID-19. TCRdb's copy holds only in-frame clones and misses some; the assay was immunoSEQ multiplex PCR. This sample has around 300,000 clones, with about 90% found just once. Sequencing was carried out using PBMCs or T cells enriched from blood (not recorded which). The origin of the receptors is a woman under 40 who had recovered from COVID-19. Both conserved end residues are part of each CDR3. A D gene is named only where the DNA matches it firmly. Clone size is stated in some rows and not others, as once, few, many or a class when expanded.

TGCGCCAGCAGATTGCTAGGGGTGAACACTGAAGCTTTCTTT	CASRLLGVNTEAFF	TRBV5-1	TRBJ1-1	few	.
TGTGCCATCAGTGCCTGGGGACAGGGTTACAATGAGCAGTTCTTC	CAISAWGQGYNEQFF	TRBV10-3	TRBJ2-1	.	TRBD1
TGTGCCAGCAGTTACATAGGAGCGAGCACAGATACGCAGTATTTT	CASSYIGASTDTQYF	TRBV6-5	TRBJ2-3	.	.
TGTGCCTTGGGTTCGGGGGGAGGCTACACCTTC	CALGSGGGYTF	TRBV30	TRBJ1-2	.	.
TGTGCCAGCAGTTTCGACAGGGCTAACTATGGCTACACCTTC	CASSFDRANYGYTF	TRBV27	TRBJ1-2	.	TRBD1
TGCGCCAGCAGTGTAAGACAGTTTACTAACACTGAAGCTTTCTTT	CASSVRQFTNTEAFF	TRBV10-1	TRBJ1-1	.	.
TGTGCCAGCAGCTTACTTACAGGGGTCTACGAGCAGTACTTC	CASSLLTGVYEQYF	TRBV7-8	TRBJ2-7	once	TRBD1
TGTGCCAGCAGTGACCCAGGTGAAGGGCAGGGTGAGCAGTTCTTC	CASSDPGEGQGEQFF	TRBV6-4	TRBJ2-1	.	.
TGTGCCAGCAGCTTGTTCGGGGGGCGGGAGTTCTTC	CASSLFGGREFF	TRBV5-4	TRBJ2-1	.	.
TGTGCCTGGAGCGCGGACAGGGGCTACACCATATATTTT	CAWSADRGYTIYF	TRBV30	TRBJ1-3	.	TRBD1
TGTGCCAGCAGCCCTGCCGGGGGCTCCTACGAGCAGTACTTC	CASSPAGGSYEQYF	TRBV2	TRBJ2-7	.	.
TGTGCCAGCAGTGAAGCGGGGACAGTCTATGGCTACACCTTC	CASSEAGTVYGYTF	TRBV2	TRBJ1-2	.	TRBD1
TGTGCCTGGACAGGGGGGATTTATGGCTACACCTTC	CAWTGGIYGYTF	TRBV30	TRBJ1-2	.	TRBD1
TGTGCCAGCAGCTTAGAAGAAAGGGGCTATAATTCACCCCTCCACTTT	CASSLEERGYNSPLHF	TRBV7-8	TRBJ1-6	.	.
TGTGCCAGTAGCGGGACAGACCTAAGATTTTATGGCTACACCTTC	CASSGTDLRFYGYTF	TRBV19	TRBJ1-2	few	TRBD1
TGTGCCAGCAGGGATGAGGCAGGGTACACCGGGGAGCTGTTTTTT	CASRDEAGYTGELFF	TRBV2	TRBJ2-2	.	.
TGTGCCAGCTCACCGGGACTAGCGGGAGAGCAGTACTTC	CASSPGLAGEQYF	TRBV18	TRBJ2-7	.	TRBD2
TGTGCCAGCAGTTTATTTACAGGGGGGGAGCTGTTTTTT	CASSLFTGGELFF	TRBV28	TRBJ2-2	.	.
TGTGCCAGCAGTTTGACTAGCGGGGGGCCCTCCTCCTACGAGCAGTACTTC	CASSLTSGGPSSYEQYF	TRBV28	TRBJ2-7	.	TRBD2
TGTGCCAGCAGCCAAAGTAGAAATTCACCCCTCCACTTT	CASSQSRNSPLHF	TRBV14	TRBJ1-6	once	.
TGTGCCAGCAGCTCCGGGACAGGGGTGACTGGCTACACCTTC	CASSSGTGVTGYTF	TRBV7-8	TRBJ1-2	once	TRBD1
TGTGCCAGCAGCGGCCCGGCAGGGTACTCTGGGGCCAACGTCCTGACTTTC	CASSGPAGYSGANVLTF	TRBV9	TRBJ2-6	.	.
TGTGCCAGCAGCTTCCAGCGGGGGGTCGGAGAGACCCAGTACTTC	CASSFQRGVGETQYF	TRBV7-2	TRBJ2-5	.	TRBD2
TGTGCCATCCGAGAGCCAGGGGGCGAATCACCCCTCCACTTT	CAIREPGGESPLHF	TRBV10-3	TRBJ1-6	.	TRBD1
TGTGCCAGCAGCCAAAGGGACAGCGGGACCGGGGAGCTGTTTTTT	CASSQRDSGTGELFF	TRBV4-2	TRBJ2-2	.	.
TGTGCCAGCACCGACGGGAGGACCGGCCAAGAGACCCAGTACTTC	CASTDGRTGQETQYF	TRBV5-4	TRBJ2-5	.	TRBD2